Presented here are 29 T cell receptor beta chains from one specimen sequenced in a study of blood T cell repertoires in COVID-19. The repertoire was sequenced with immunoSEQ multiplex PCR; TCRdb's copy has only in-frame clones and lacks some. The sample shows 110,000 to 150,000 clones, approximately 80% of them seen only once. Source material: peripheral blood. All receptors come from a human donor in a cohort sampled during active COVID-19.

The chain joins TRBV7-2 to TRBJ2-2, with D uncertain. Germline assignment: CDR1 SGHTA and CDR2 FQGNSA. V lost 3 bases and J lost 2, with 10 bases in between. The CDR3 length is 15 residues. CDR3: CASSFAALNTGELFF. CDR3 nucleotide sequence: TGTGCCAGCAGCTTCGCGGCCCTTAACACCGGGGAGCTGTTTTTT. The entire variable domain, with the rest obtained from reference TRBV7-2 and TRBJ2-2, is as follows: GAGVSQSPSNKVTEKGKDVELRCDPISGHTALYWYRQSLGQGLEFLIYFQGNSAPDKSGLPSDRFSAERTGGSVSTLTIQRTQQEDSAVYLCASSFAALNTGELFFGEGSRLTVL.

The CDR3 region is CASSLDNPGRGNEQFF. The CDR3 coding sequence is TGTGCCAGCAGCTTAGATAACCCCGGGAGGGGGAATGAGCAGTTCTTC. The rearrangement joins TRBV7-8 to TRBJ2-1, with 8 bases lining up with TRBD2. This CDR3 spans 16 amino acids. CDR1 and CDR2 from the germline V gene are SGHVS and FQNEAQ. Trimming at V came to 1 base and at J to 7 bases, leaving 9 bases not matched to a gene.

The chain recombines TRBV15 with TRBJ2-1, with 8 bases fitting TRBD2. V dropped 5 bases and J dropped 2; count of bases not matched to a gene: 5. The germline V gene encodes CDR1 LNHNV and CDR2 YYDKDF (reference sequence). CDR3 size: 15 residues. This CDR3 reads CATSVSGVPYNEQFF. The CDR3 coding sequence is TGTGCCACCAGCGTTAGCGGGGTCCCCTACAATGAGCAGTTCTTC.

The chain employs TRBV5-6 and TRBJ1-1; perhaps TRBD1 as D (6 bases). The CDR3 contains 14 residues. Germline lookup yields CDR1 SGHDT and CDR2 YYEEEE. V was trimmed by 2 bases and J by 4 bases, leaving 12 bases between them. The CDR3 DNA follows: TGTGCCAGCAGCTTATGGACAGTAGGCACTGAAGCTTTCTTT. Translating it yields CASSLWTVGTEAFF.

The chain has TRBV3-1 (or the pseudogene TRBV3-2) and TRBJ2-1; D remains ambiguous. The CDR3 extends over 14 amino acids. V shed 0 bases and J shed 7 bases, with 10 bases lying between them. The germline V gene has CDR1 LGHDT and CDR2 YNNKEL (reference sequence). The CDR3 nucleotides read TGTGCCAGCAGCCAAGATTGGCAGTCAAATGAGCAGTTCTTC. As protein: CASSQDWQSNEQFF.

This chain connects TRBV5-6 to TRBJ2-2; possible D gene TRBD1, 6 bases. The V gene lost 4 bases and the J gene lost 1 base, with 8 bases spanning the gap. This CDR3 spans 14 amino acids. Germline-derived CDR1 and CDR2 are SGHDT and YYEEEE. In DNA, the CDR3 is TGTGCCAGCAGCCTGGGACAGAACACCGGGGAGCTGTTTTTT. Translation gives CASSLGQNTGELFF.

The gene calls are TRBV27 and TRBJ2-5; 8 nucleotides match TRBD1. CDR1 and CDR2 (germline): MNHEY, SMNVEV (reference sequence). The junction had 9 bases not matched to a gene; V was cut back by 8 bases and J by 7 bases. The CDR3 loop spans 13 amino acids. The CDR3 is CASWGQEGGTQYF. The CDR3 nucleotides read TGTGCCAGCTGGGGACAGGAAGGAGGGACCCAGTACTTC.

The chain joins TRBV9 to TRBJ2-3; D perhaps matches TRBD2 (6 bases). This CDR3 comprises 15 residues. V gave up 0 bases and J gave up 4 bases, with 12 bases separating them. CDR1 is SGDLS and CDR2 is YYNGEE in the germline V gene. CDR3 sequence: CASSVDTGVSDTQYF. Written as DNA, the CDR3 is TGTGCCAGCAGCGTAGACACGGGAGTCTCAGATACGCAGTATTTT.

In regard to this clone: The sample carries other DNA sequences with the same CDR3. The chain recombines TRBV5-1 with TRBJ2-1; possibly TRBD2 for D (6 bases). CDR1 is SGHRS and CDR2 is YFSETQ in the germline V gene. Trimming took off 2 bases at V and 5 bases at J, with 8 bases between the two ends. The CDR3 length is 13 residues. The chain's CDR3 is CASSLGLNNEQFF. In DNA, the CDR3 is TGCGCCAGCAGCTTAGGACTAAACAATGAGCAGTTCTTC.

The rearrangement uses TRBV3-1 (or the pseudogene TRBV3-2) and TRBJ1-4; the D gene is possibly TRBD1 (6 bases). Germline V gives CDR1 LGHDT, CDR2 YNNKEL (reference sequence). Trimming cost V 5 bases and J 1 base, with 11 bases left between them. The CDR3 covers 15 residues. The CDR3 loop is CASSANRVTNEKLFF. The CDR3, as DNA: TGTGCCAGCAGCGCAAACAGGGTAACTAATGAAAAACTGTTTTTT.

V and J are TRBV11-2 and TRBJ1-1; maybe TRBD1 (6 bases). Trimming cost V 1 base and J 1 base, with 10 bases left between them. CDR1 is SGHAT and CDR2 is FQNNGV in the germline V gene. The CDR3 is made up of 15 amino acids. Here the CDR3 reads CASSLGVQGNTEAFF. The CDR3 DNA follows: TGTGCCAGCAGCTTAGGTGTACAGGGGAACACTGAAGCTTTCTTT.

About this clone: At one end, the junction sequence differs from germline, possibly due to a read error. In DNA form, the CDR3 reads TGTGCCAGCAGTTACTCGACAGGGGCTTCCCTAAAGCTTGGCTTT. As protein: CASSYSTGASLKLGF. The J gene is TRBJ1-1, the V gene TRBV6-2 or TRBV6-3; 8 positions match TRBD1. CDR1 is MNHEY, CDR2 SVGEGT, per germline. The CDR3 consists of 15 residues.

V and J are TRBV2 and TRBJ1-1; TRBD1 matches 7 bases. The CDR3 extends over 14 amino acids. V dropped 3 bases and J dropped 2; count of bases not matched to a gene: 3. Germline V lookup: CDR1 SNHLY, CDR2 FYNNEI. The CDR3: CASSEGQLNTEAFF. DNA for the CDR3: TGTGCCAGCAGTGAGGGACAGCTAAACACTGAAGCTTTCTTT.

CDR3 DNA sequence: TGCAGCGTCGCCGGGACTAGGGGCGTCAATGAGCAGTTCTTC. The encoded protein is CSVAGTRGVNEQFF. The chain uses TRBV29-1 and TRBJ2-1; 8 bases are shared with TRBD2. The CDR3 has 14 residues. V shed 6 bases, J shed 6 bases, and the junction held 10 bases outside the gene matches. CDR1 is SQVTM, CDR2 ANQGSEA, per germline.

CDR3 amino acids: CATAGGPGTVDEQFF. DNA of the CDR3: TGTGCCACAGCAGGGGGCCCGGGGACAGTCGATGAGCAGTTCTTC. The gene calls are TRBV24-1 and TRBJ2-1; 8 nucleotides match TRBD1. Germline V gene data show CDR1 as KGHDR and CDR2 as SFDVKD. Unmatched junction bases numbered 15, after V lost 10 bases and J lost 8 bases. The CDR3 runs 15 residues.

This rearrangement joins TRBV5-6 to TRBJ1-1; weak D call: TRBD1 (6 bases). Between the trimmed V and J ends, which lost 3 bases and 3 bases, there was a span of 9 bases. This CDR3 is built from 13 residues. Germline CDR1 and CDR2: SGHDT and YYEEEE. CDR3 in amino acids: CASSSQGYTEAFF. CDR3 bases: TGTGCCAGCAGCTCACAGGGTTACACTGAAGCTTTCTTT.

A few counts support this clone. The chain links TRBV10-3 to TRBJ1-1, with 8 positions matching TRBD1. The CDR3 runs 14 residues. J was trimmed by 5 bases and V by 3 bases; bases with no gene match: 5. CDR1 is ENHRY, CDR2 SYGVKD, per germline. CDR3 bases: TGTGCCATCAGTGACTCGACAGGGGAAACTGAAGCTTTCTTT. Its translation: CAISDSTGETEAFF.

The V gene is TRBV5-6, the J gene TRBJ2-3, with 14 nucleotides matching TRBD2. This CDR3 has 16 residues. CDR1 and CDR2 from the germline V gene are SGHDT and YYEEEE. V shed 0 bases and J 5 bases; nucleotides not matched to a gene: 2. Here the CDR3 reads CASSLVTSGGVDTQYF. CDR3 DNA sequence: TGTGCCAGCAGCTTGGTGACTAGCGGGGGGGTAGATACGCAGTATTTT.

This clone was observed once. The rearrangement uses TRBV5-1 and TRBJ1-1; 7 bases align to TRBD1. V shed 4 bases, J shed 5 bases, and the junction held 11 bases outside the gene matches. The CDR3 spans 15 residues. The germline V gene encodes CDR1 SGHRS and CDR2 YFSETQ. Written as DNA, the CDR3 is TGCGCCAGCAGCCCAGACAGGGTAAGGGAAACTGAAGCTTTCTTT. The encoded protein is CASSPDRVRETEAFF.

This chain joins TRBV19 and TRBJ2-1, with 11 bases fitting TRBD1. V was clipped by 5 bases and J by 6 bases; unmatched bases: 6. Germline V gives CDR1 LNHDA, CDR2 SQIVND (reference sequence). This CDR3 spans 15 amino acids. As DNA, the CDR3 is TGTGCCAGTAGTCCGGGACAGGGGGGGCTCAATGAGCAGTTCTTC. Translated: CASSPGQGGLNEQFF.

CDR3 DNA: TGTGCCAGCAGCTCCCGGACAGGTAAGAACACCGGGGAGCTGTTTTTT. Amino acid sequence: CASSSRTGKNTGELFF. The chain recombines TRBV7-9 with TRBJ2-2; the match to TRBD1 covers 7 bases. This CDR3 spans 16 amino acids. In germline, CDR1 is SEHNR, CDR2 FQNEAQ (reference sequence). The ends lost 4 bases at V and 1 base at J; junction bases unmatched: 6.

V usage is TRBV18 and J usage is TRBJ1-1; 7 nucleotides agree with TRBD1. Trimming removed 6 bases from V and 1 base from J; junction bases left unmatched: 2. The CDR3 sequence is 13 residues long. Germline-derived CDR1 and CDR2 are KGHSH and LQKENI. The CDR3 region is CASSGTENTEAFF. CDR3 bases: TGTGCCAGCTCGGGGACAGAGAACACTGAAGCTTTCTTT.

This chain connects TRBV7-2 to TRBJ1-1; 7 nucleotides agree with TRBD1. Germline-derived CDR1 and CDR2 are SGHTA and FQGNSA. This CDR3 spans 14 amino acids. With 5 bases clipped from V and 4 bases from J, the junction kept 7 bases outside the gene matches. The CDR3 DNA sequence: TGTGCCAGCAGCCTTTCAGGGGGTCTCACTGAAGCTTTCTTT. The encoded protein is CASSLSGGLTEAFF.

The gene calls are TRBV5-4 and TRBJ1-1, with TRBD1 matching over 7 bases. V gave up 4 bases and J gave up 1 base; unmatched junction bases: 16. Germline lookup yields CDR1 SGHNT and CDR2 YYREEE (reference sequence). This CDR3 spans 18 amino acids. CDR3 residues: CASSKGQRVIGSNTEAFF. The CDR3 region has the DNA TGTGCCAGCAGCAAGGGACAGCGGGTAATCGGTTCGAACACTGAAGCTTTCTTT.

This sequence joins TRBV6-5 and TRBJ2-7, with 7 bases aligning to TRBD1. This CDR3 is built from 14 residues. Germline CDR1 is MNHEY and CDR2 is SVGAGI. The V gene end was trimmed by 0 bases and the J gene end by 7 bases; junction bases not matched to a gene: 6. CDR3 sequence: CASSYSTGPWEQYF. The CDR3 DNA sequence: TGTGCCAGCAGTTACTCGACAGGGCCGTGGGAGCAGTACTTC.

Concerning this clone itself: The sample holds other DNA sequences that translate to the same CDR3. The chain's CDR3 is CASSPSSSYEQYF. As DNA, the CDR3 is TGTGCCAGCTCACCGTCCAGCTCCTACGAGCAGTACTTC. This chain connects TRBV18 to TRBJ2-7; D remains unclear. The CDR3 extends over 13 amino acids. The V and J ends lost 3 bases and 0 bases respectively, with 6 bases between them. Germline V CDR1 and CDR2: KGHSH, LQKENI.

This clone was seen once. The genes are TRBV5-6 and TRBJ1-2; 8 bases line up with TRBD1. Unmatched junction bases numbered 5, after V lost 3 bases and J lost 4 bases. CDR1 and CDR2 (germline): SGHDT, YYEEEE. The CDR3 spans 14 residues. The CDR3 region has the DNA TGTGCCAGCAGCTATGGACAGGGATCCTATGGCTACACCTTC. Its translation: CASSYGQGSYGYTF.

The rearrangement links TRBV6-5 to TRBJ2-3; no firm D call. CDR3 length equals 15 residues. The ends were cut back, 3 bases at V and 0 bases at J, with 10 bases in the middle. The germline gives CDR1 MNHEY, CDR2 SVGAGI. CDR3 loop: CASSYDSPSTDTQYF. In DNA form, the CDR3 reads TGTGCCAGCAGTTATGACTCGCCTAGCACAGATACGCAGTATTTT.

This clone was observed at least ten times. DNA for the CDR3: TGTGCCAGCAGCCGCCGACAGTTTGAAGCTTTCTTT. It encodes CASSRRQFEAFF. The J gene is TRBJ1-1, the V gene TRBV7-8, with D possibly TRBD1 on 5 matching bases. V lost 5 bases to trimming and J lost 7 bases, with 11 bases between them. The germline V gene encodes CDR1 SGHVS and CDR2 FQNEAQ. The CDR3 runs 12 residues.